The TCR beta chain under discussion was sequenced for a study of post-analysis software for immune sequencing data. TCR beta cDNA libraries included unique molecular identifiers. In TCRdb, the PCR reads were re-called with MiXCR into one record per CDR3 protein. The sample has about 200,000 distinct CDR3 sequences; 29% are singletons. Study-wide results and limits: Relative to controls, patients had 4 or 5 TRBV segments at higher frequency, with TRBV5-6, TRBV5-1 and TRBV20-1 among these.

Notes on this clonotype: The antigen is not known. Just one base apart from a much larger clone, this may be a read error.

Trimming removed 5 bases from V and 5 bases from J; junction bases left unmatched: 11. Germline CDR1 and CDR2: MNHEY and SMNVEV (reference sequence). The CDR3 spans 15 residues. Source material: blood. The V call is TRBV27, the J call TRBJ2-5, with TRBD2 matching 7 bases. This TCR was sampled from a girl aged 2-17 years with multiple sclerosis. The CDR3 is CASSVFAGAGETQYF. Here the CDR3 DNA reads TGTGCCAGCAGTGTATTTGCGGGAGCAGGCGAGACCCAGTACTTC.